This entry lists 24 T cell receptor beta chains sequenced from one sample in a study of blood T cell repertoires in COVID-19. Here immunoSEQ multiplex PCR was the method, and the copy in TCRdb shows in-frame clones only, minus some. Of 200,000 to 300,000 clones in the sample, roughly 86% were seen once. The sample was peripheral blood. The receptors originated from a woman in her 70s with active or convalescent COVID-19.

This chain connects TRBV13 to TRBJ1-4, with a weak D call TRBD1 (6 bases). Trimming stripped 5 bases from V and 7 bases from J, with 23 bases between. Germline V lookup: CDR1 PRHDT, CDR2 FYEKMQ (reference sequence). The CDR3 loop spans 17 amino acids. In DNA, the CDR3 is TGTGCCAGCAGCCGGGGGGGACTCGCGGGGGCGAGTGAAAAACTGTTTTTT. The encoded protein is CASSRGGLAGASEKLFF. Based on the CDR3 plus reference TRBV13 and TRBJ1-4, the full variable domain is AAGVIQSPRHLIKEKRETATLKCYPIPRHDTVYWYQQGPGQDPQFLISFYEKMQSDKGSIPDRFSAQQFSDYHSELNMSSLELGDSALYFCASSRGGLAGASEKLFFGSGTQLSVL.

CDR3 bases: TGTGCCAGCAGCTGGGACAGGGAAGAAGCTTTCTTT. Amino acids: CASSWDREEAFF. The V call is TRBV5-4, the J call TRBJ1-1; 9 bases agree with TRBD1. The length of the CDR3 is 12 residues. Germline V gene data show CDR1 as SGHNT and CDR2 as YYREEE (reference sequence). After removal of 3 bases from V and 8 bases from J, the junction contained 2 bases not matched to a gene.

J is TRBJ1-3 and V is TRBV6-6; tentatively, D is TRBD1 (6 bases). The ends were cut back, 2 bases at V and 0 bases at J, with 11 bases in the middle. CDR1 is MNHNY and CDR2 is SVGAGI in the germline V gene (reference sequence). The CDR3 has 16 residues. CDR3 in amino acids: CASSYGGAFSGNTIYF. DNA for the CDR3: TGTGCCAGCAGTTACGGGGGGGCGTTCTCTGGAAACACCATATATTTT.

The chain carries TRBV9 and TRBJ2-5; 16 bases agree with TRBD2. Trimming took 3 bases from V and 5 from J; bases not matched to a gene: 16. Germline V gives CDR1 SGDLS, CDR2 YYNGEE. This CDR3 has 20 amino acids. CDR3 amino acids: CASSGRITGTSGGVFETQYF. The CDR3 coding sequence is TGTGCCAGCAGCGGAAGAATTACCGGGACTAGCGGGGGGGTGTTCGAGACCCAGTACTTC.

The gene calls are TRBV19 and TRBJ2-7, with D uncertain. Germline assignment: CDR1 LNHDA and CDR2 SQIVND (reference sequence). V shed 5 bases and J shed 4 bases, with 9 bases lying between them. The CDR3 is 12 amino acids. The DNA of the CDR3 is TGTGCCAGTAGTTCCCACATGTACGAGCAGTACTTC. It yields the protein CASSSHMYEQYF.

The chain has TRBV5-5 and TRBJ1-6; no clear D. V was shortened by 1 base and J by 6 bases, with 8 bases between the two germline ends. The CDR3 totals 14 residues. Per the germline V gene, CDR1 is SGHKS and CDR2 is YYEKEE (reference sequence). The DNA for the CDR3 is TGTGCCAGCAGCTTGCGGGTATCTAATTCACCCCTCCACTTT. Translation gives CASSLRVSNSPLHF.

This clone has only a few counts. CDR3 coding DNA: TGTGCCAGCAGGGAATTAGGCCGGGATGAAAAACTGTTTTTT. Protein product: CASRELGRDEKLFF. The rearrangement uses TRBV27 and TRBJ1-4; no reliable D call. Germline-derived CDR1 and CDR2 are MNHEY and SMNVEV (reference sequence). The CDR3 has 14 amino acids. V lost 6 bases and J 6 bases, leaving 14 bases between the germline ends. Looking up the rest from reference TRBV27 and TRBJ1-4 gives the full variable domain: EAQVTQNPRYLITVTGKKLTVTCSQNMNHEYMSWYRQDPGLGLRQIYYSMNVEVTDKGDVPEGYKVSRKEKRNFPLILESPSPNQTSLYFCASRELGRDEKLFFGSGTQLSVL.

The V gene is TRBV19, the J gene TRBJ2-1; TRBD1 matches at 7 bases. CDR3 length: 15 amino acids. With V trimmed by 3 bases and J by 12 bases, 14 bases remained unmatched. Germline values: CDR1 LNHDA, CDR2 SQIVND (reference sequence). The CDR3 bases are TGTGCCAGTAGTATGGAAGGGGGCATAAGAAAAGCGCAGTTCTTC. Residues: CASSMEGGIRKAQFF.

The chain links TRBV2 to TRBJ1-2; 7 nucleotides line up with TRBD1. The CDR3 has 17 amino acids. Trimming cost V 2 bases and J 0 bases; bases outside gene matches: 9. The V gene's germline CDR1 is SNHLY and CDR2 FYNNEI. The CDR3 DNA follows: TGTGCCAGCAGTGAACGAGGGGGCAGGGGGTCTAACTATGGCTACACCTTC. Amino acids: CASSERGGRGSNYGYTF.

V gene TRBV4-3 combines with J gene TRBJ2-1, with 7 bases aligning to TRBD2. V lost 2 bases, J lost 4 bases, and 14 bases stayed unmatched. This CDR3 is 18 amino acids long. Germline assignment: CDR1 LGHNA and CDR2 YSLEER. In DNA form, the CDR3 reads TGCGCCAGCAGCCAAAATAGGGGTCAAGCGGGGAGGTACAATGAGCAGTTCTTC. This codes for CASSQNRGQAGRYNEQFF.

This clone was recorded only once. J is TRBJ1-1 and V is TRBV19; perhaps TRBD1 as D (6 bases). The V gene's germline CDR1 is LNHDA and CDR2 SQIVND (reference sequence). This CDR3 spans 17 amino acids. V was cut by 0 bases and J by 0 bases, with 14 bases left in between. The CDR3 DNA follows: TGTGCCAGTAGTATAGAACAGGGAAGGCACATGAACACTGAAGCTTTCTTT. This gives the protein CASSIEQGRHMNTEAFF.

The chain links TRBV19 to TRBJ2-2; D might be TRBD1 (6 bases). V lost 5 bases, J lost 4 bases, and 17 bases lay in between. CDR3 length equals 16 residues. Germline V lookup: CDR1 LNHDA, CDR2 SQIVND (reference sequence). The DNA for the CDR3 is TGTGCCAGTAGTTTTCTGGGACAAAGGAGCACCGGGGAGCTGTTTTTT. Amino acid sequence: CASSFLGQRSTGELFF.

The gene calls are TRBV5-4 and TRBJ2-3, with 8 bases identical to TRBD2. Trimming took 3 bases from V and 1 from J; bases not matched to a gene: 7. Germline values: CDR1 SGHNT, CDR2 YYREEE (reference sequence). The CDR3 is made up of 16 amino acids. DNA for the CDR3: TGTGCCAGCAGCTCAGGACGGGGGGGGCGCACAGATACGCAGTATTTT. Translated, it gives CASSSGRGGRTDTQYF.

This clone was recorded only once. The V call is TRBV5-4, the J call TRBJ2-2; a possible D gene is TRBD1 (6 bases). Germline V lookup: CDR1 SGHNT, CDR2 YYREEE (reference sequence). This CDR3 spans 15 amino acids. V shed 0 bases and J shed 2 bases, with 8 bases lying between them. The CDR3 loop is CASSLVGTNTGELFF. As DNA, the CDR3 is TGTGCCAGCAGCTTGGTAGGGACAAACACCGGGGAGCTGTTTTTT.

This clone was detected only a few times. This sequence joins TRBV11-2 and TRBJ2-3; D is undetermined. Germline loops: CDR1 SGHAT, CDR2 FQNNGV. The CDR3 totals 13 residues. V was clipped by 3 bases and J by 4 bases, with 8 bases between them. The CDR3 reads CASSFSLPDTQYF. The CDR3 DNA reads TGTGCCAGCAGCTTTAGCCTTCCAGATACGCAGTATTTT.

In its sample, this clone was seen once. V and J are TRBV6-5 and TRBJ1-1; tentatively, D is TRBD1 (5 bases). CDR1 and CDR2 from the germline V gene are MNHEY and SVGAGI. The germline V and J ends were trimmed by 5 bases and 8 bases, with 15 bases remaining between them. The CDR3 loop spans 13 amino acids. CDR3 sequence reads: CASSRDSRDEAFF. The CDR3 DNA sequence: TGTGCCAGCAGTCGGGACTCACGAGACGAAGCTTTCTTT.

This chain connects TRBV6-5 to TRBJ1-6, with 9 bases that match TRBD1. Germline V lookup: CDR1 MNHEY, CDR2 SVGAGI. The CDR3 totals 13 residues. V lost 8 bases, J lost 10 bases, and 6 bases stayed unmatched. The CDR3 sequence is CASRQGVGSPLHF. CDR3 coding DNA: TGTGCCAGCCGACAGGGGGTAGGGTCACCCCTCCACTTT.

As to this clone: Other DNA variants within this sample encode the same CDR3. This rearrangement joins TRBV7-9 to TRBJ2-3; D may be TRBD2 (6 bases). Trimming removed 3 bases from V and 3 bases from J, with 13 bases in between. The germline gives CDR1 SEHNR, CDR2 FQNEAQ (reference sequence). CDR3 size: 15 residues. The CDR3, as DNA: TGTGCCAGCAGCTTCCCCGGAGGGCGAACAGATACGCAGTATTTT. This encodes CASSFPGGRTDTQYF.

The CDR3 DNA follows: TGTGCCAGCAGTGAAGCGCAGGGGGCGGACCGGTACTTC. The encoded protein is CASSEAQGADRYF. The rearrangement uses TRBV6-1 and TRBJ2-7, with 8 positions matching TRBD1. Unmatched junction bases numbered 7, after V lost 0 bases and J lost 12 bases. There are 13 residues in the CDR3. The germline V gene encodes CDR1 MNHNS and CDR2 SASEGT.

The chain uses TRBV7-2 and TRBJ2-7; D is unclear. Germline V gives CDR1 SGHTA, CDR2 FQGNSA. V lost 2 bases and J 3 bases, leaving 8 bases between the germline ends. The CDR3 runs to 13 residues. The CDR3 DNA is TGTGCCAGCAGCTTACCTTCCCGCTACGAGCAGTACTTC. Its protein is CASSLPSRYEQYF.

The chain uses TRBV7-3 and TRBJ2-7; possibly TRBD2 for D (6 bases). From germline, CDR1 is SGHTA and CDR2 FQGTGA. V lost 3 bases, J lost 7 bases, and 16 bases lay in between. This CDR3 spans 14 amino acids. The CDR3 loop reads CASSFRGAAGEQYF. The CDR3 DNA reads as TGTGCCAGCAGCTTTCGTGGGGCGGCGGGGGAGCAGTACTTC.

The chain carries TRBV4-1 and TRBJ1-3; the D is unclear. The germline V gene has CDR1 MGHRA and CDR2 YSYEKL. Trimming stripped 2 bases from V and 1 base from J, with 9 bases between. The CDR3 is made up of 15 amino acids. CDR3: CASSQQQTSGNTIYF. DNA for the CDR3: TGCGCCAGCAGCCAACAACAGACGTCTGGAAACACCATATATTTT.

The chain is built from TRBV7-9 and TRBJ2-7, with 14 bases lining up with TRBD2. There are 15 residues in the CDR3. V gave up 4 bases and J gave up 5 bases; unmatched junction bases: 4. Germline V gene sequence: CDR1 SEHNR, CDR2 FQNEAQ (reference sequence). The CDR3 region is CASSSTGLAGDEQYF. The CDR3 nucleotides are TGTGCCAGCAGCTCGACGGGACTAGCGGGGGACGAGCAGTACTTC.

The CDR3: CASSSRGLPGKLFF. The DNA for the CDR3 is TGTGCCAGCAGTTCCCGAGGACTCCCGGGAAAACTGTTTTTT. This chain connects TRBV27 to TRBJ1-4; D is ambiguous. The ends were cut back, 4 bases at V and 10 bases at J, with 16 bases in the middle. Germline V gene sequence: CDR1 MNHEY, CDR2 SMNVEV (reference sequence). The CDR3 sequence is 14 residues long.